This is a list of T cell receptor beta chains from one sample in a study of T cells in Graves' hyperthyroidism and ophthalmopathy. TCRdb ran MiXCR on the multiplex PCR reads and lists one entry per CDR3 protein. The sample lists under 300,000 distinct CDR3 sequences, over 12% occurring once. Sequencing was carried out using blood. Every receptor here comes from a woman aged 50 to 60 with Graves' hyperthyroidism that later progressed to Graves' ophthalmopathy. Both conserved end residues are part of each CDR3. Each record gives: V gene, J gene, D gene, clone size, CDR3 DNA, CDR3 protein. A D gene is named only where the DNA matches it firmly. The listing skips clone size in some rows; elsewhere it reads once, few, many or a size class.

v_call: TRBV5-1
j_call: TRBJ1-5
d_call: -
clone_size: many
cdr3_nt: TGCGCCAGCAGGTCCGGGATTAATCAGCCCCAGCATTTT
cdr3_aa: CASRSGINQPQHF

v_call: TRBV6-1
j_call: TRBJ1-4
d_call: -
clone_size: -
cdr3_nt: TGTGCCAGCAGTAAGGAGAGTTCCGGGCCAGCGGCAACTAATGAAAAACTGTTTTTT
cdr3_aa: CASSKESSGPAATNEKLFF

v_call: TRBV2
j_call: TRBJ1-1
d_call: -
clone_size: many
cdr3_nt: TGTGCCAGCAGGGACAGATCTATGAACACTGAAGCTTTCTTT
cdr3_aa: CASRDRSMNTEAFF

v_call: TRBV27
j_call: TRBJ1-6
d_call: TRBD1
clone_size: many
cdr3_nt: TGTGCCAGCAGTACCTTTCTTCGGGACAGTAGCTATAATTCACCCCTCCACTTT
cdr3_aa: CASSTFLRDSSYNSPLHF

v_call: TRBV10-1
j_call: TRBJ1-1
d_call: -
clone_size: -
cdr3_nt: TGCGCCAGCAGTGGTTCGGGTAAGACTGAAGCTTTCTTT
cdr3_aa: CASSGSGKTEAFF

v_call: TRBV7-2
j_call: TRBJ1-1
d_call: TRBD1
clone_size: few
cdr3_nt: TGTGCCAGCAGCTCCTTTGGGACAGGTCGTTCACCTGAAGCTTTCTTT
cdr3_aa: CASSSFGTGRSPEAFF

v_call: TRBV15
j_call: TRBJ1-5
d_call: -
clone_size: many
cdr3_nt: TGTGCCACCAGCAGGGCGGAGAGCAATCAGCCCCAGCATTTT
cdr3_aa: CATSRAESNQPQHF

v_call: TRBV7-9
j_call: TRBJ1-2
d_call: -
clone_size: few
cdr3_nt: TGTGCCAGCAGCTTAGGAATCCCTAGGGCGGGTCGAGAGAATGGCTACACCTTC
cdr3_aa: CASSLGIPRAGRENGYTF

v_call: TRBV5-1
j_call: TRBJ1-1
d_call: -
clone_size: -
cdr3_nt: TGCGCCAGCAGACCTGCGACATTGAACACTGAAGCTTTCTTT
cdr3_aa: CASRPATLNTEAFF

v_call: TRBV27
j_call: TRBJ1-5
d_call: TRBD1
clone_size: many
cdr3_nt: TGTGCCAGCGGATCCGGGACAGGGGGCGCCGGTCAGCCCCAGCATTTT
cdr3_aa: CASGSGTGGAGQPQHF

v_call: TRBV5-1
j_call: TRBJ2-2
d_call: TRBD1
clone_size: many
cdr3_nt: TGCGCCAGCAGCTTACCCCAGGGGGCATCCACCGGGGAGCTGTTTTTT
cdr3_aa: CASSLPQGASTGELFF

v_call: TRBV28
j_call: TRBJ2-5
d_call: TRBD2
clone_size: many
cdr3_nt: TGTGCCAGCAGCCCAGGACTAGCGGGAGCAGAGACCCAGTACTTC
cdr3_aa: CASSPGLAGAETQYF

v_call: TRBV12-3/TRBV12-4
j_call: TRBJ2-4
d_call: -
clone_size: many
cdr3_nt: TGTGCCAGCCAACAACGATCCAAAAACATTCAGTACTTC
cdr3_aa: CASQQRSKNIQYF

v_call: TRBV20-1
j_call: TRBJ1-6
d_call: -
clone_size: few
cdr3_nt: TGCAGTGCTAGGAACAGTAATAATTCACCCCTCCACTTT
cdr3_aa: CSARNSNNSPLHF

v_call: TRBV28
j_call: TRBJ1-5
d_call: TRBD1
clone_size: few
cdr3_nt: TGTGCCAGCACCCGTAATACAGGGGCGGGGGAGACCCAGCATTTT
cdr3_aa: CASTRNTGAGETQHF

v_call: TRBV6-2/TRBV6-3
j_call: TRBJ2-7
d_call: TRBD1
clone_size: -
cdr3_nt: TGTGCCAGCAGTGGTACAGGGGGCGCCACTGACGAGCAGTACTTC
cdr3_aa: CASSGTGGATDEQYF

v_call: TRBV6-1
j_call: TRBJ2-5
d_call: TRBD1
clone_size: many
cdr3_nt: TGTGCCAGCAGTCGCGCGGACAGGGGGGGGGAGACCCAGTACTTC
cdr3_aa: CASSRADRGGETQYF

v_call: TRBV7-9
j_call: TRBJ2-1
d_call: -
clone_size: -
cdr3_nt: TGTGCCAGCAGCCTAGGGAGAATGGGTGAGCAGTTCTTC
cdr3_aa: CASSLGRMGEQFF

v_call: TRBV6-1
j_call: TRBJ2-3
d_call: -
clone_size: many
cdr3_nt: TGTGCCAGCAGTGATAGGAGTACAGATACGCAGTATTTT
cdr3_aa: CASSDRSTDTQYF

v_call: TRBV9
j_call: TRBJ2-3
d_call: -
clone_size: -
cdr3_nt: TGTGCCAGCAGCGTAGATAGCAGTCCATCCACAGATACGCAGTATTTT
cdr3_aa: CASSVDSSPSTDTQYF

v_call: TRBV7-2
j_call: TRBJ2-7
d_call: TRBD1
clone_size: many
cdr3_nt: TGTGCCAGCAGCTTAGGGACAGGTAGCCCCCATGGGCAGTACTTC
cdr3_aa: CASSLGTGSPHGQYF

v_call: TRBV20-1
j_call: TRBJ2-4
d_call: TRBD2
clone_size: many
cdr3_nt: TGCAGTGCTAGTTCGGGGGGGTCCGCCAAAAACATTCAGTACTTC
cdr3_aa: CSASSGGSAKNIQYF

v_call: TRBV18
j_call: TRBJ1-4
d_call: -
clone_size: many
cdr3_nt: TGTGCCAGCTCACCAAGGCCTCCCGGAGGGGAAAAACTGTTTTTT
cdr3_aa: CASSPRPPGGEKLFF

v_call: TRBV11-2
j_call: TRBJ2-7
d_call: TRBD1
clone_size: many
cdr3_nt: TGTGCCAGCAGCTTAGTCGGACAGGGAGACGAGCAGTACTTC
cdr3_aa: CASSLVGQGDEQYF

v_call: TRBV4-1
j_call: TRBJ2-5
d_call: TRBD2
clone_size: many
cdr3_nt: TGCGCCAGCAGCTCCGGGACTAACCGATTGGAGACCCAGTACTTC
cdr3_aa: CASSSGTNRLETQYF

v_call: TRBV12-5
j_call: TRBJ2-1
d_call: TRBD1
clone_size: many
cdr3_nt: TGTGCTAGTGGAAGTGGGACAGGAGCGTACAATGAGCAGTTCTTC
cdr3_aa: CASGSGTGAYNEQFF

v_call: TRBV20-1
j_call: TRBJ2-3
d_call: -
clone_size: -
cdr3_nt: TGCAGTGCTAGAGATTATAAGACGTCCACAGATACGCAGTATTTT
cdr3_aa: CSARDYKTSTDTQYF

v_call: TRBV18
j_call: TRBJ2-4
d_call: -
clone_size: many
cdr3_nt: TGTGCCAGCTCACCACAGATAGCCAAAAACATTCAGTACTTC
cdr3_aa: CASSPQIAKNIQYF

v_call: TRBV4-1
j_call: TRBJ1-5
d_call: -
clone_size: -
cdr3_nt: TGCGCCAGCAGCCAAGCATTGACGGTAGATAATCAGCCCCAGCATTTT
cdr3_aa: CASSQALTVDNQPQHF

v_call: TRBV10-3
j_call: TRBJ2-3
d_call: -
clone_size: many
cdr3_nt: TGTGCCACCGTGGGCACAGATACGCAGTATTTT
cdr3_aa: CATVGTDTQYF

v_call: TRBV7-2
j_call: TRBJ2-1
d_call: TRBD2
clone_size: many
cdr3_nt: TGTGCCAGCAGCTGGCTTCCGGGACTAGGAAAAGACAATGAGCAGTTCTTC
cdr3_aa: CASSWLPGLGKDNEQFF

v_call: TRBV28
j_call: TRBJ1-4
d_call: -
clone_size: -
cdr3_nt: TGTGCCAGCAGTGGCTGGACCGGGGATGAAAAACTGTTTTTT
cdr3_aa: CASSGWTGDEKLFF

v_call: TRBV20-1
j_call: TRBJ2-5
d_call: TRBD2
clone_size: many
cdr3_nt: TGCAGTGCTAGTGCGGGAGAGGGGCGTGAGACCCAGTACTTC
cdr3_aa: CSASAGEGRETQYF

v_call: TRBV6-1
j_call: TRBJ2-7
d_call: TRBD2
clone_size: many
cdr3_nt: TGTGCCAGCACCCTCAGACTAGCGGCTAACTACTACGAGCAGTACTTC
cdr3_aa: CASTLRLAANYYEQYF

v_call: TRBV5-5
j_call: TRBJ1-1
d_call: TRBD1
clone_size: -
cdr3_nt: TGTGCCAGCAGCCGACAGGGGGCGAGCACTGAAGCTTTCTTT
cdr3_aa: CASSRQGASTEAFF

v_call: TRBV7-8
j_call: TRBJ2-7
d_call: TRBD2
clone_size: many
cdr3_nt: TGTGCCAGCAGCTTAAGCGGGAGTGGTTACGAGCAGTACTTC
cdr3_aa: CASSLSGSGYEQYF

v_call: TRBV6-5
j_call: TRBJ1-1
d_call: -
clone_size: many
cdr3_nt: TGTGCCAGCAGTTACTCGGCCGCACTGAACACTGAAGCTTTCTTT
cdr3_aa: CASSYSAALNTEAFF

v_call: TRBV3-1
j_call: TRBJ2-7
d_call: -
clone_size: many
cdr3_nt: TGTGCCAGCAGCCAAAGAGGGGATACCTACGAGCAGTACTTC
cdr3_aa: CASSQRGDTYEQYF

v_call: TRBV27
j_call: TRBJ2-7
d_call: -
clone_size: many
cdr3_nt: TGTGCCAGCAGTTTGGGAACCCTCGGAATGCAGTACTTC
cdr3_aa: CASSLGTLGMQYF

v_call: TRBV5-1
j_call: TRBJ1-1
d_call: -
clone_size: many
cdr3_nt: TGCGCCAGCAATGGCGGAGGAGGGACGAACACTGAAGCTTTCTTT
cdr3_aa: CASNGGGGTNTEAFF

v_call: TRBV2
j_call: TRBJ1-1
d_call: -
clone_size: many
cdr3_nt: TGTGCCATCTCGACAGATAACACTGAAGCTTTCTTT
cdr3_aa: CAISTDNTEAFF

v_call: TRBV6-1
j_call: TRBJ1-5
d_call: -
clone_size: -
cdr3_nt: TGTGCCAGCTCGCTTAGTAGGGCAAGCAATCAGCCCCAGCATTTT
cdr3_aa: CASSLSRASNQPQHF

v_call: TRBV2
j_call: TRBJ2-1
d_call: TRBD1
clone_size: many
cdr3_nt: TGTGCCAGCAGGGGACAGAGCTCCTACAATGAGCAGTTCTTC
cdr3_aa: CASRGQSSYNEQFF

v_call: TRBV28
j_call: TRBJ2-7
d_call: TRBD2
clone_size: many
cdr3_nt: TGTGCCAGCAGTTTCCCCCTTCGGCTGGAGCGGGAGTCCTACGAGCAGTACTTC
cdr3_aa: CASSFPLRLERESYEQYF

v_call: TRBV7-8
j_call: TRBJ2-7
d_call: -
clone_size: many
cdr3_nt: TGTGCCAGCAGCCACCTGAACGATGCCTACGAGCAGTACTTC
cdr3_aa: CASSHLNDAYEQYF

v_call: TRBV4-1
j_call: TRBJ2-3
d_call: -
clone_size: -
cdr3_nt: TGCGCCAGCAGCCCCGGAGGTGTGAGGGGTCGAGGGAATACGCAGTATTTT
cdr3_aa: CASSPGGVRGRGNTQYF

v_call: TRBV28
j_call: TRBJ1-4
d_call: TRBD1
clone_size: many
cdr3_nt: TGTGCCAGCAGTTTTCGGACAGGGCTGAAACTGTTTTTT
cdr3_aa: CASSFRTGLKLFF